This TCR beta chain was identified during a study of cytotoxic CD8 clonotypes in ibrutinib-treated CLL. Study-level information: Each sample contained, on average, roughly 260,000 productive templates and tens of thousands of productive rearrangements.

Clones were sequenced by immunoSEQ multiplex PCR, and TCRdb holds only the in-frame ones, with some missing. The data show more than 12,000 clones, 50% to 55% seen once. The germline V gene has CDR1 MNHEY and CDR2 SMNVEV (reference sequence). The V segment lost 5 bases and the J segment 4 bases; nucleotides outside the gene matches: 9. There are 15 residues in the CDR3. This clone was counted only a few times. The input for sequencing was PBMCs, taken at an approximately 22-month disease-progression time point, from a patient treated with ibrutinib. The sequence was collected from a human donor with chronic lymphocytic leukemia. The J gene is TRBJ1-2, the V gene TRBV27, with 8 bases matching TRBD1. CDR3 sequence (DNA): TGTGCCAGCAGTCCCACCGGGACAGGAGTCTATGGCTACACCTTC. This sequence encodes CASSPTGTGVYGYTF.